This T cell receptor (beta chain) originates from a study of somatic mutations in cytotoxic T cells in rheumatoid arthritis. For the study at large: Sorted by flow to nearly 100% purity were some V beta antibody-stained T-cell populations, including V beta1+ cells sequenced for TCRB.

Germline lookup yields CDR1 LNHDA and CDR2 SQIVND (reference sequence). The CDR3 is made up of 13 amino acids. The V end lost 7 bases, the J end lost 2 bases, and 6 bases lay between the germline ends. TCRdb's copy holds only in-frame clones and misses some; the assay was immunoSEQ multiplex PCR. This table has roughly 35,000 clones, more than 80% appearing once. J is TRBJ2-6 and V is TRBV19; D gene ambiguous. Sequencing input: CD8+ T cells sorted from blood. This TCR was sampled from a man between 40 and 49 years old in good health. CDR3 loop: CASKGTGANVLTF. The CDR3 DNA reads TGTGCCAGTAAAGGTACTGGGGCCAACGTCCTGACTTTC.